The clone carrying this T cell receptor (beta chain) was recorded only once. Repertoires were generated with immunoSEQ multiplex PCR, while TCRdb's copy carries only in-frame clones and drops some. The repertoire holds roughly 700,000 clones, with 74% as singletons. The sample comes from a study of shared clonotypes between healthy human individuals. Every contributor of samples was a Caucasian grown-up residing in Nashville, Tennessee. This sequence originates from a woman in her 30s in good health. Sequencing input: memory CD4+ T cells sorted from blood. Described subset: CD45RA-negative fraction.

The CDR3 coding sequence is TGTGCCAGCTTTTTCCCGTTGTGGGGCTACACCTTC. This encodes CASFFPLWGYTF. V usage is TRBV28 and J usage is TRBJ1-2; D not resolved. The germline V and J ends were trimmed by 8 bases and 8 bases, with 15 bases remaining between them. The CDR3 spans 12 residues. Per the germline V gene, CDR1 is MDHEN and CDR2 is SYDVKM.